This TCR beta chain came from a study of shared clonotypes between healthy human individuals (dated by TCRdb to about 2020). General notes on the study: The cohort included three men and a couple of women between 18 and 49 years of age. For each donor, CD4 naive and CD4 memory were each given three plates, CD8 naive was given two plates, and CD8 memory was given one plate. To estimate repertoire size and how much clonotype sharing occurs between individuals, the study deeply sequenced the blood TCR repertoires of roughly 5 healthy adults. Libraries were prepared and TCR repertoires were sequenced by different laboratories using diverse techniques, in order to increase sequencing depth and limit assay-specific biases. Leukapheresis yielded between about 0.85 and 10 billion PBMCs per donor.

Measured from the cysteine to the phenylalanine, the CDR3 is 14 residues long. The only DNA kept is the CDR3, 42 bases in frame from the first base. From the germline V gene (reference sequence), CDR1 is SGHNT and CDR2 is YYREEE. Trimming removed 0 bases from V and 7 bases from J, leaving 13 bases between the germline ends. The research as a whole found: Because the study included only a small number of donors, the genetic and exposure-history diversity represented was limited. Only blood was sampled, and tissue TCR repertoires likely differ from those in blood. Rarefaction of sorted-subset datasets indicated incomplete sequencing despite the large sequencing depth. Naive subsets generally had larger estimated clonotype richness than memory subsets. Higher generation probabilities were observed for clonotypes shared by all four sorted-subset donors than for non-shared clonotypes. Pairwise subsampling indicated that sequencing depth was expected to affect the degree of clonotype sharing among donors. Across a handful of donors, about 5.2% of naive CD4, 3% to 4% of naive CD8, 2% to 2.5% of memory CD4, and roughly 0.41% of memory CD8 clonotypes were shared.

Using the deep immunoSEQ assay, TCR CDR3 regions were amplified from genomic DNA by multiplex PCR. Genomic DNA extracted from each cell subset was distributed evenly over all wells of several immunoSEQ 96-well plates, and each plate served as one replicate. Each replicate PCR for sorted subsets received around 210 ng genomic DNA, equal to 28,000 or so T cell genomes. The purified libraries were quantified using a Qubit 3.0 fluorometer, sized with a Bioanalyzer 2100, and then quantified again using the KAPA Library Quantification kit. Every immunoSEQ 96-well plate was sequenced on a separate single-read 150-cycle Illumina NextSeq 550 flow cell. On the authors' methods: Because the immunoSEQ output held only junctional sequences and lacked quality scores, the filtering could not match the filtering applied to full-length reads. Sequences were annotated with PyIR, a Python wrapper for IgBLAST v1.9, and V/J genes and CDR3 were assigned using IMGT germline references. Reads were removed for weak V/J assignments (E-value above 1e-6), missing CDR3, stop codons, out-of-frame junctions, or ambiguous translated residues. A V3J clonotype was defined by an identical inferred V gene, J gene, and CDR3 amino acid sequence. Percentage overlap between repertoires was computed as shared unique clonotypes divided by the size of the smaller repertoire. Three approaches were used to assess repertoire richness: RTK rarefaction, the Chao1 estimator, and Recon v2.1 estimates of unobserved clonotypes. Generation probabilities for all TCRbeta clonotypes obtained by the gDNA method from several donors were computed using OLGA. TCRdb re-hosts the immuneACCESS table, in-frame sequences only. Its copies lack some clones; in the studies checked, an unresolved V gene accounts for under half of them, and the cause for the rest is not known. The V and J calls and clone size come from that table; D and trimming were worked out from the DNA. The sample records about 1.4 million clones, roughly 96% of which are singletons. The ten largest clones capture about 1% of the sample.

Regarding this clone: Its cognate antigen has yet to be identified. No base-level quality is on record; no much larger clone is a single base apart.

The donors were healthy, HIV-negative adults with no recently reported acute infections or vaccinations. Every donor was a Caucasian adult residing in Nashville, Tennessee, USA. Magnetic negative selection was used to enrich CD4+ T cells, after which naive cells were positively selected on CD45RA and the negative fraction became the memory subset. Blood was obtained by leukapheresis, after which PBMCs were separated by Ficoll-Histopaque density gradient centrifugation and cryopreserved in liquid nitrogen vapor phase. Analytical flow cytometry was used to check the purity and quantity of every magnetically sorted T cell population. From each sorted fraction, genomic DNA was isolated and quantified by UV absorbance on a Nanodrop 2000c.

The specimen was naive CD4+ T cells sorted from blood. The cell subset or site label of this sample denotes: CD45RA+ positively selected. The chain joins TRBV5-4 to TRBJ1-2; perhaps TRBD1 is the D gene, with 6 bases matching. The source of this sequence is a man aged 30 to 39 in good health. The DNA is TGTGCCAGCAGCTTGGAAATACAGGGTAGTGGCTACACCTTC. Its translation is CASSLEIQGSGYTF.